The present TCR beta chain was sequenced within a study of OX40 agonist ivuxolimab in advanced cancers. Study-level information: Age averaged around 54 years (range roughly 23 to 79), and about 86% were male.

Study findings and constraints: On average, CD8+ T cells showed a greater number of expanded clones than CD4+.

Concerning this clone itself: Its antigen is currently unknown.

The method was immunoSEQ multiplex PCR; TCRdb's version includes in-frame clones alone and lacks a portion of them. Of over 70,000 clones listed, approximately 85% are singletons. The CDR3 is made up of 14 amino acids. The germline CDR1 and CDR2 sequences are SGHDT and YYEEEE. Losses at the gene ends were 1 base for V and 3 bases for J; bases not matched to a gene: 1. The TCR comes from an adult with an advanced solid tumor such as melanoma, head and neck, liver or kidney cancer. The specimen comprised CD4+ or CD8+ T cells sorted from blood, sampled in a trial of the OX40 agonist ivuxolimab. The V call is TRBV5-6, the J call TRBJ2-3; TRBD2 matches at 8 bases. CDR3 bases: TGTGCCAGCAGCTTGAGCGGGGGAACAGATACGCAGTATTTT. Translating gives CASSLSGGTDTQYF.